The source of this T cell receptor (beta chain) is a study of blood T cells in healthy people across ages. A word on this clonotype: Its antigen remains unknown.

Study outcomes and limitations: Among T cells, TCR beta diversity per million cells dropped roughly linearly as age rose.

Isolation per sample recovered at least 7 million PBMCs. This CDR3 contains 18 residues. V lost 2 bases and J lost 2, with 16 bases in between. The germline V gene encodes CDR1 SGHTA and CDR2 FQGNSA. The use of a sample-barcoded 5' primer and a J-beta primer mix characterized a second PCR of roughly 6 to 11 cycles. TCRdb re-called the 5' RACE reads with MiXCR, one entry per CDR3 protein. The table shows hundreds of thousands of distinct CDR3 sequences, with under 30% occurring only once. The sample was also linked to a second study, of T cells of mothers and their children.

The gene calls are TRBV7-2 and TRBJ1-6; D remains unclear. The sample comprised blood. This clonotype was obtained from a boy younger than 18 in good health. The CDR3 bases are TGTGCCAGCAGCTTACTTGGACGACGCTCCCCCTATAATTCACCCCTCCACTTT. Translation gives CASSLLGRRSPYNSPLHF. Full variable domain (rest looked up from reference TRBV7-2 and TRBJ1-6): GAGVSQSPSNKVTEKGKDVELRCDPISGHTALYWYRQSLGQGLEFLIYFQGNSAPDKSGLPSDRFSAERTGGSVSTLTIQRTQQEDSAVYLCASSLLGRRSPYNSPLHFGNGTRLTVT.